This TCR beta chain was sequenced during a study of OX40 agonist ivuxolimab in advanced cancers. Generated by immunoSEQ multiplex PCR, the TCRdb table keeps only in-frame clones and is missing some. The data hold about 45,000 clones, with around four fifths observed a single time. This clone was counted a few times. The material sequenced was CD4+ or CD8+ T cells sorted from blood, taken in a trial of the OX40 agonist ivuxolimab. This TCR was recovered from an adult with an advanced solid tumor such as melanoma, head and neck, liver or kidney cancer.

The CDR3 nucleotides are TGTGCCAGCAGTGACTCAGTAACAGATACGCAGTATTTT. Amino acids: CASSDSVTDTQYF. The chain carries TRBV6-4 and TRBJ2-3; D gene unclear. From germline, CDR1 is MRHNA and CDR2 SNTAGT. The CDR3 sequence is 13 residues long. Trimming took 0 bases from V and 3 from J, leaving 4 bases between them.